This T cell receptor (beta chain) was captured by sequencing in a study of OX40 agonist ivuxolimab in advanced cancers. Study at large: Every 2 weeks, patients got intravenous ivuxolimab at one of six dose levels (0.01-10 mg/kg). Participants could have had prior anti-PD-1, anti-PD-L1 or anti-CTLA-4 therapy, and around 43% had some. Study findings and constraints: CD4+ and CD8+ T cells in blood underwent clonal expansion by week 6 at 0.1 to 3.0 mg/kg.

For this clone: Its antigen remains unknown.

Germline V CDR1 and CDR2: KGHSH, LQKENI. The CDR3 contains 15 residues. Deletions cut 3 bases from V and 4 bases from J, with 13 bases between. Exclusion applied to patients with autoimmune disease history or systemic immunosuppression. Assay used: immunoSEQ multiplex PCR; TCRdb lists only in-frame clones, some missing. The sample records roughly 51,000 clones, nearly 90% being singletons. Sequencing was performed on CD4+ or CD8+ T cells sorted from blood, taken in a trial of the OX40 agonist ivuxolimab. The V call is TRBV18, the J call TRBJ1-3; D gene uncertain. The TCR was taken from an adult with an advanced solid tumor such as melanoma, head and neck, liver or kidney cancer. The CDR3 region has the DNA TGTGCCAGCTCACCCCGGACGGCGAGGGGAAACACCATATATTTT. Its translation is CASSPRTARGNTIYF.